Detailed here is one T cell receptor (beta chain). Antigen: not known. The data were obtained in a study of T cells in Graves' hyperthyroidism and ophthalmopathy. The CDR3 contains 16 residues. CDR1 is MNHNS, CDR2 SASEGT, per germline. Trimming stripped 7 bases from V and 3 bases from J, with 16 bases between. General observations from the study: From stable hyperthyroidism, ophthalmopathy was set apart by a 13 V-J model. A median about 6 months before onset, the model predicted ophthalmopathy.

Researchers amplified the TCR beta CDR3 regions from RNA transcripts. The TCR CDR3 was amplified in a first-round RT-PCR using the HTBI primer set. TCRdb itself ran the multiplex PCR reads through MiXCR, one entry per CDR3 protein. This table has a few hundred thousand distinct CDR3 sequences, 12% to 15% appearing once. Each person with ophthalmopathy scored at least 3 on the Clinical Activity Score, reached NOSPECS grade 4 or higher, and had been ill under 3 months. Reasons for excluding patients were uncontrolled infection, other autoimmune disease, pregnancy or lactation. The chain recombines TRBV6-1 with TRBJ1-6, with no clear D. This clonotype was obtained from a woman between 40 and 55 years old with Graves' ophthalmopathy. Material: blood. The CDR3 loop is CASNLRGVYYNSPLHF. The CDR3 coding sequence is TGTGCCAGCAACCTCCGCGGGGTATACTATAATTCACCCCTCCACTTT.